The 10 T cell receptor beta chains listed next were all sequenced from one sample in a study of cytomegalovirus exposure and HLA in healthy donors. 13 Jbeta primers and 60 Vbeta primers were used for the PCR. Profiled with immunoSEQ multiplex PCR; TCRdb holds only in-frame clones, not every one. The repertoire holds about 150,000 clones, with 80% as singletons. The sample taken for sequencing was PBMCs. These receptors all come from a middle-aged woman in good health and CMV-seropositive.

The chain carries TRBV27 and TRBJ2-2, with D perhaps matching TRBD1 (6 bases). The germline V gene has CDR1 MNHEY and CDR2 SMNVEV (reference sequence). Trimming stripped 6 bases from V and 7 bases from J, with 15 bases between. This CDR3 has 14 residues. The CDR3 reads CASRAQGLVGELFF. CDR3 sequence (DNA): TGTGCCAGCAGGGCGCAGGGGTTGGTCGGGGAGCTGTTTTTT.

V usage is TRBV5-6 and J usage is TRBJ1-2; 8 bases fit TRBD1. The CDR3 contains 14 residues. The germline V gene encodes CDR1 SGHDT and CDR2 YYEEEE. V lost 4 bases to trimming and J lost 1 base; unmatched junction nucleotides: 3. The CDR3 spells CASSGDRGNYGYTF. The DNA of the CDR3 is TGTGCCAGCAGCGGAGACAGGGGTAACTATGGCTACACCTTC.

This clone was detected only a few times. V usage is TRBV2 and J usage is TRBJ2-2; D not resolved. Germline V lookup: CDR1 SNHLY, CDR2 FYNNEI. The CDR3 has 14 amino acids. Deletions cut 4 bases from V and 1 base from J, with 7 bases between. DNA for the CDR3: TGTGCCAGCAGTGGTTCCGGGAACACCGGGGAGCTGTTTTTT. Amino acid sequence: CASSGSGNTGELFF.

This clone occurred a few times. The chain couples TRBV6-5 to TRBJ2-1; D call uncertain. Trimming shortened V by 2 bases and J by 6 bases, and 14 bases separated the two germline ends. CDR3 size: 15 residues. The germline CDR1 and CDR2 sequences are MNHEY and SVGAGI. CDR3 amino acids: CASSYSISWINEQFF. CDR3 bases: TGTGCCAGCAGTTACAGTATTAGCTGGATCAATGAGCAGTTCTTC.

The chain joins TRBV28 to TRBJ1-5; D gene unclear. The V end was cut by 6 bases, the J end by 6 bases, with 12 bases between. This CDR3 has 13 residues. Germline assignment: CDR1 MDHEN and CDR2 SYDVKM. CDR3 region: CASRGRAGQPQHF. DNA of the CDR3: TGTGCCAGCAGGGGTCGAGCAGGTCAGCCCCAGCATTTT. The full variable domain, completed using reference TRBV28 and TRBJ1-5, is DVKVTQSSRYLVKRTGEKVFLECVQDMDHENMFWYRQDPGLGLRLIYFSYDVKMKEKGDIPEGYSVSREKKERFSLILESASTNQTSMYLCASRGRAGQPQHFGDGTRLSIL.

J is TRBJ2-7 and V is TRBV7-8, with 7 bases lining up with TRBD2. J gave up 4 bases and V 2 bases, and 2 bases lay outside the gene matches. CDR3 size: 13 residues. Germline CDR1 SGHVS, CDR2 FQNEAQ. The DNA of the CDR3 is TGTGCCAGCAGCTTATGGGAGGGGTACGAGCAGTACTTC. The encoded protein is CASSLWEGYEQYF.

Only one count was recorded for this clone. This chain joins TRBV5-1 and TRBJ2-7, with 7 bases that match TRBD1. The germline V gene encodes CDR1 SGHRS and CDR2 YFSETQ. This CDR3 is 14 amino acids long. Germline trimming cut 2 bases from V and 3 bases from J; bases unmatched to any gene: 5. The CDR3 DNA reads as TGCGCCAGCAGCTTCAACAGGGGAAGCTACGAGCAGTACTTC. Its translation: CASSFNRGSYEQYF.

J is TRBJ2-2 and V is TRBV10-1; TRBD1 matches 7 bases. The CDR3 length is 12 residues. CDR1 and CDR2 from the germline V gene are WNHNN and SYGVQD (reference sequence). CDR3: CATGENTGELFF. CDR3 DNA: TGCGCAACAGGGGAGAACACCGGGGAGCTGTTTTTT.

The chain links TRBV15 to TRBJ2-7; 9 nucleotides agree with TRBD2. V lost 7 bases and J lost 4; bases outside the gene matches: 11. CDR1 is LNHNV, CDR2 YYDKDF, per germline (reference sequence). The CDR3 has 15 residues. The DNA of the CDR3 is TGTGCCACCAAGCGGGAGGAGGGATACTTGTACGAGCAGTACTTC. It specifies CATKREEGYLYEQYF.

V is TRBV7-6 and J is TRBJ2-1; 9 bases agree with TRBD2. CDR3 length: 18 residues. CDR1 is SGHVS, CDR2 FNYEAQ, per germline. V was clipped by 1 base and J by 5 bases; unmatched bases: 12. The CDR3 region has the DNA TGTGCCAGCAGCTTAGGGGTTCCCTTAGCGGGAGAGCACAATGAGCAGTTCTTC. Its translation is CASSLGVPLAGEHNEQFF.